This TCR beta chain was documented in a study of T cells in Graves' hyperthyroidism and ophthalmopathy. Study-wide results and caveats: Within blood appeared most thyroid clonotypes that had expanded above 0.001.

V shed 10 bases and J shed 7 bases, with 22 bases lying between them. The germline V gene has CDR1 MDHEN and CDR2 SYDVKM. This CDR3 comprises 14 residues. This clonotype was detected only a few times. Its antigen is not identified. Amplification yielded TCR beta CDR3 regions, with RNA transcripts as the source. An initial round of RT-PCR targeting the TCR CDR3 relied on the HTBI primer set. TCRdb itself ran the multiplex PCR reads through MiXCR, one entry per CDR3 protein. The sample lists over 250,000 distinct CDR3 sequences, about 13% occurring once. Together with thyroid ultrasound, orbital computed tomography, serum thyroxine and TRAb, clinical symptoms were used for diagnoses.

J is TRBJ1-2 and V is TRBV28; D unclear. The clonotype was recovered from a woman aged 40 to 49 with Graves' ophthalmopathy. The sequencing input was blood. CDR3 region: CATELTGRPGGYTF. CDR3 in DNA: TGTGCCACCGAACTAACCGGACGGCCGGGTGGCTACACCTTC.